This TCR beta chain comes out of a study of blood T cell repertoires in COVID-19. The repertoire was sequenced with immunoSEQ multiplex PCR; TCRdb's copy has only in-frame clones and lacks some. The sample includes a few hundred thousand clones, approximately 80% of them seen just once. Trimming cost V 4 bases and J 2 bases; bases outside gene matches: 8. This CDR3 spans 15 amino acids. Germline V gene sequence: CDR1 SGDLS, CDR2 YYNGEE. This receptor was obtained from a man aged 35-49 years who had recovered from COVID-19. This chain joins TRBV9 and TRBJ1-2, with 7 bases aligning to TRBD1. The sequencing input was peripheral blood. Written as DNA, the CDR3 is TGTGCCAGCAGCACCAGGACAGGCCCAAACTATGGCTACACCTTC. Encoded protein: CASSTRTGPNYGYTF. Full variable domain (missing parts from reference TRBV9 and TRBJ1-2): DSGVTQTPKHLITATGQRVTLRCSPRSGDLSVYWYQQSLDQGLQFLIQYYNGEERAKGNILERFSAQQFPDLHSELNLSSLELGDSALYFCASSTRTGPNYGYTFGSGTRLTVV.